The T cell receptor (beta chain) under discussion was sequenced for a study of response to subunit inactivated influenza vaccine. General study findings and limits: There was a suggestion from the authors that each seasonal influenza vaccination recruits few new T cells.

Worth noting for this clonotype: Its antigen is currently unknown.

V lost 1 base, J lost 0 bases, and 9 bases lay in between. The CDR3 spans 16 residues. Germline V gene sequence: CDR1 MNHEY, CDR2 SMNVEV (reference sequence). TCRdb processed the RT-PCR reads anew with MiXCR; each CDR3 protein has one entry. The sample has around 760,000 distinct CDR3 sequences; 14% are singletons. The chain is built from TRBV27 and TRBJ2-2; D remains unclear. The sample here was PBMCs from blood, taken 14 days before vaccination. The sequence was obtained from a man in his fifties or sixties who received an inactivated influenza vaccine. CDR3 amino acids: CASSLLGFTNTGELFF. The CDR3 region has the DNA TGTGCCAGCAGTTTATTAGGGTTTACGAACACCGGGGAGCTGTTTTTT.